The 13 T cell receptor beta chains reported below all come from one sample, sequenced in a study of blood T cell repertoires in COVID-19. Measured with immunoSEQ multiplex PCR; TCRdb has only the in-frame clones, and not every one. The sample lists roughly 150,000 clones, 70% to 85% occurring once. The source material was peripheral blood. These TCRs come from a woman in her forties or fifties with acute or convalescent COVID-19.

This sequence joins TRBV5-4 and TRBJ1-1; TRBD1 might be the D (5 bases). CDR3 length equals 14 residues. Per germline, CDR1 SGHNT and CDR2 YYREEE (reference sequence). V lost 0 bases to trimming and J lost 3 bases, with 9 bases between them. The DNA for the CDR3 is TGTGCCAGCAGCTTGGCCGGAGGGGACACTGAAGCTTTCTTT. It is translated as CASSLAGGDTEAFF.

The chain links TRBV9 to TRBJ1-4; TRBD1 aligns across 9 bases. The germline CDR1 and CDR2 sequences are SGDLS and YYNGEE. This CDR3 contains 15 residues. V dropped 4 bases and J dropped 8; count of bases not matched to a gene: 9. The CDR3 sequence is CASSPMGQGGEKLFF. The CDR3, as DNA: TGTGCCAGCAGCCCGATGGGACAGGGTGGGGAAAAACTGTTTTTT.

The genes are TRBV19 and TRBJ1-5, with 9 positions matching TRBD1. Germline trimming cut 2 bases from V and 5 bases from J; bases unmatched to any gene: 4. Per the germline V gene, CDR1 is LNHDA and CDR2 is SQIVND (reference sequence). The CDR3 is 15 amino acids. CDR3 sequence (DNA): TGTGCCAGTAGTATACAATGGACAGGGGATCAGCCCCAGCATTTT. It codes for CASSIQWTGDQPQHF.

The V call is TRBV28, the J call TRBJ1-2, with D possibly being TRBD1 (5 bases). Germline lookup yields CDR1 MDHEN and CDR2 SYDVKM. V shed 2 bases and J shed 4 bases, with 11 bases lying between them. The CDR3 spans 14 residues. This CDR3 reads CASSLNGGFYGYTF. Written as DNA, the CDR3 is TGTGCCAGCAGTTTAAACGGGGGTTTCTATGGCTACACCTTC.

The chain joins TRBV19 to TRBJ1-2; TRBD1 might be the D (6 bases). Per germline, CDR1 LNHDA and CDR2 SQIVND (reference sequence). The length of the CDR3 is 16 residues. V lost 4 bases and J lost 2, with 17 bases in between. CDR3 sequence (DNA): TGTGCCAGTAGTACCATCGCAGGGGATAGGAACTATGGCTACACCTTC. As protein: CASSTIAGDRNYGYTF. Full variable domain (rest looked up from reference TRBV19 and TRBJ1-2): DGGITQSPKYLFRKEGQNVTLSCEQNLNHDAMYWYRQDPGQGLRLIYYSQIVNDFQKGDIAEGYSVSREKKESFPLTVTSAQKNPTAFYLCASSTIAGDRNYGYTFGSGTRLTVV.

The chain combines TRBV27 with TRBJ2-2, with 8 bases aligning to TRBD2. Germline CDR1 MNHEY, CDR2 SMNVEV (reference sequence). V gave up 4 bases and J gave up 7 bases; unmatched junction bases: 14. This CDR3 contains 17 residues. CDR3 sequence: CASSSPLRGGLHGELFF. CDR3 DNA sequence: TGTGCCAGCAGTTCGCCCCTCCGGGGGGGCCTCCACGGGGAGCTGTTTTTT.

V is TRBV28 and J is TRBJ2-7; 7 nucleotides line up with TRBD1. V shed 9 bases and J 6 bases; nucleotides not matched to a gene: 11. The germline CDR1 and CDR2 sequences are MDHEN and SYDVKM. The CDR3 extends over 13 amino acids. CDR3 residues: CASSRDSPFEQYF. The CDR3, as DNA: TGTGCCAGTTCCCGGGACAGTCCTTTCGAGCAGTACTTC.

The genes are TRBV6-6 and TRBJ1-4, with D possibly matching TRBD1 (5 bases). The CDR3 is made up of 13 amino acids. Per germline, CDR1 MNHNY and CDR2 SVGAGI (reference sequence). V lost 8 bases, J lost 2 bases, and 9 bases lay in between. The CDR3 is CASWRGTNEKLFF. CDR3 DNA sequence: TGTGCCAGCTGGCGGGGCACTAATGAAAAACTGTTTTTT.

V and J are TRBV2 and TRBJ1-5, with TRBD1 matching 8 bases. The CDR3 totals 15 residues. From germline, CDR1 is SNHLY and CDR2 FYNNEI. V gave up 6 bases and J gave up 2 bases; unmatched junction bases: 6. CDR3 in amino acids: CASRETGVGNQPQHF. DNA of the CDR3: TGTGCCAGCAGGGAGACAGGGGTAGGCAATCAGCCCCAGCATTTT.

The rearrangement uses TRBV14 and TRBJ2-3, with TRBD2 as a possible D gene (5 bases). CDR1 SGHDN and CDR2 FVKESK come from the germline V gene. V lost 0 bases, J lost 7 bases, and 14 bases lay in between. There are 15 residues in the CDR3. The CDR3 region has the DNA TGTGCCAGCAGCCAAGACCCCACGGGGTTGTATACGCAGTATTTT. Protein sequence: CASSQDPTGLYTQYF.

This sequence joins TRBV18 and TRBJ1-6; no clear D. The germline gives CDR1 KGHSH, CDR2 LQKENI. The CDR3 is 15 residues long. With 3 bases removed from V and 7 bases from J, the gap between germline ends came to 13 bases. The CDR3 DNA reads as TGTGCCAGCTCACCTTTGGACCGGGGAAATTCACCCCTCCACTTT. Translation: CASSPLDRGNSPLHF.

V gene TRBV19 combines with J gene TRBJ1-5; 8 bases are shared with TRBD1. The CDR3 consists of 15 residues. The V segment lost 5 bases and the J segment 4 bases; nucleotides outside the gene matches: 7. Germline V gene sequence: CDR1 LNHDA, CDR2 SQIVND (reference sequence). The CDR3 region has the DNA TGTGCCAGTAGTCTCCGACAGGGGCTAAATCAGCCCCAGCATTTT. Encoded protein: CASSLRQGLNQPQHF.

The chain links TRBV7-2 to TRBJ2-5; 10 bases align to TRBD2. The CDR3 spans 16 residues. Per the germline V gene, CDR1 is SGHTA and CDR2 is FQGNSA. V was clipped by 2 bases and J by 5 bases; unmatched bases: 8. CDR3 protein: CASSLNPAGGPETQYF. DNA of the CDR3: TGTGCCAGCAGCTTAAACCCAGCGGGGGGGCCGGAGACCCAGTACTTC.